These T cell receptor beta chains were read from a single sample in a study of regulatory T cells in long-lasting Graves disease. TCRdb processed the multiplex PCR reads anew with MiXCR; each CDR3 protein has one entry. The sample lists hundreds of thousands of distinct CDR3 sequences, about 20% seen once, with 13% in the top ten. The sequencing used peripheral blood mononuclear cells (PBMCs), collected when the disease was refractory, from a patient treated with antithyroid drugs. These receptors all come from a female donor with Graves disease. Both conserved end residues are part of each CDR3. The order of the fields is D gene, clone size, J gene, V gene, CDR3 DNA, CDR3 protein. The D gene is left open where the match is weak. Clone size is stated in some rows and not others, as once, few, many or a class when expanded.

- many TRBJ2-5 TRBV4-3 TGCGCCAGCAGCCAAGGGGCTAGCGTCCAAGAGACCCAGTACTTC CASSQGASVQETQYF
TRBD1 - TRBJ1-2 TRBV20-1 TGCAGTGCTAGAGTGAAGGACAGGAACTATGGCTACACCTTC CSARVKDRNYGYTF
- many TRBJ1-1 TRBV28 TGTGCCAGCAGTAGCACGGGCCCTCACACTGAAGCTTTCTTT CASSSTGPHTEAFF
- - TRBJ1-4 TRBV13 TGTGCCAGCAGCTTAGGTGCAGGGAGAACAGAAAAACTGTTTTTT CASSLGAGRTEKLFF
- many TRBJ1-2 TRBV11-3 TGTGCCAGCAGCTTAAGTATGGGTGGCTACACCTTC CASSLSMGGYTF
- - TRBJ2-2 TRBV30 TGTGCCTCGGGACAGAACACCGGGGAGCTGTTTTTT CASGQNTGELFF
TRBD2 once TRBJ2-1 TRBV3-1 TGTGCCAGCAGCCAAGCGGCCAGCGGGGGGGCCCCGTTGAATGAGCAGTTCTTC CASSQAASGGAPLNEQFF
- - TRBJ1-5 TRBV20-1 TGCAGTGCTAGGGGCGCCTATCCCGTTCTAAATAGCAATCAGCCCCAGCATTTT CSARGAYPVLNSNQPQHF
- few TRBJ1-5 TRBV5-1 TGCGCCAGCAGCTTGGAAGGGGCGAAAGATCAGCCCCAGCATTTT CASSLEGAKDQPQHF
- - TRBJ2-1 TRBV10-3 TGTGCCATCAGACCTGGATCGGAATACTACAATGAGCAGTTCTTC CAIRPGSEYYNEQFF
- - TRBJ1-4 TRBV6-1 TGTGCCAGCACGCGGGACCTGACTAATGAAAAACTGTTTTTT CASTRDLTNEKLFF
- many TRBJ1-4 TRBV6-1 TGTGCCAGCAGACCACCCTGGGACACTGCTAATGAAAAACTGTTTTTT CASRPPWDTANEKLFF
- many TRBJ2-5 TRBV7-9 TGTGCCAGCAGTCCTGGACGGTGGGGGGAGACCCAGTACTTC CASSPGRWGETQYF
- - TRBJ1-2 TRBV6-5 TGTGCCAGCAGTTACTCCCGGGACGCCGGGACTATGTACTATGGCTACACCTTC CASSYSRDAGTMYYGYTF
TRBD2 - TRBJ2-7 TRBV20-1 TGCAGTGCTACCCTAGCGGCCCCGTGGGACGAGCAGTACTTC CSATLAAPWDEQYF
TRBD2 many TRBJ2-7 TRBV3-1 TGTGCCAGCAGCCAAGATCGGGGACTAGCGGCCTACGAGCAGTACTTC CASSQDRGLAAYEQYF
- - TRBJ1-2 TRBV20-1 TGCAGTGCTAGAGAAGGCAGGACGAACTATGGCTACACCTTC CSAREGRTNYGYTF
TRBD2 many TRBJ2-5 TRBV28 TGTGCCAGCAGCGGGGGGGGTGGAGAGACCCAGTACTTC CASSGGGGETQYF
- many TRBJ1-2 TRBV29-1 TGCAGCGTTGGGGGTGCGCAGATTACGAGCGGCTACACCTTC CSVGGAQITSGYTF
TRBD2 many TRBJ2-5 TRBV11-2 TGTGCCAGCAGCTTTGGGGGACTAGCGGGGGGGCAGGGTGAGACCCAGTACTTC CASSFGGLAGGQGETQYF
- many TRBJ1-5 TRBV12-3/TRBV12-4 TGTGCCAGCAGTTTTGGTGTTCAGCCCCAGCATTTT CASSFGVQPQHF
- - TRBJ2-1 TRBV12-3/TRBV12-4 TGTGCCAGCAGAACGGACGGGCGGAGCTCCTACAATGAGCAGTTCTTC CASRTDGRSSYNEQFF
- few TRBJ2-3 TRBV7-2 TGTGCCAGCAGCACCCGACTAGGATCAAGCACAGATACGCAGTATTTT CASSTRLGSSTDTQYF
- many TRBJ1-2 TRBV7-3 TGTGCCAGCAGCTTGTCGACAGGATACCTTGGCTACACCTTC CASSLSTGYLGYTF
- - TRBJ1-1 TRBV3-1 TGTGCCAGCAGCCACCGGGGAGGGAACACTGAAGCTTTCTTT CASSHRGGNTEAFF
- once TRBJ1-6 TRBV18 TGTGCCAGCTTACCCAGCGGGGGAGAGTCACCCCTCCACTTT CASLPSGGESPLHF
- many TRBJ1-1 TRBV6-1 TGTGCCCACAGTGGGGGTGAGGCCATGAACACTGAAGCTTTCTTT CAHSGGEAMNTEAFF
- few TRBJ2-3 TRBV4-3 TGCGCCAGCAGCCAAGACTCGCTGGGGGCAGATACGCAGTATTTT CASSQDSLGADTQYF
TRBD2 - TRBJ2-1 TRBV7-7 TGTGCTAGCAGCCCCGGGGAGCGGGGGGCCTCCCCCTACAATGAGCAGTTCTTC CASSPGERGASPYNEQFF
- - TRBJ2-4 TRBV5-1 TGCGCCAGCAGCTTGGAGGGGGATATAGACATTCAGTACTTC CASSLEGDIDIQYF
- many TRBJ2-6 TRBV6-2/TRBV6-3 TGTGCCAGCAGCTCCGAAGACGGGGCCAACGTCCTGACTTTC CASSSEDGANVLTF
- many TRBJ1-4 TRBV7-8 TGTGCCAGCAGCTTATCAGGAGGGGGTGATGAAAAACTGTTTTTT CASSLSGGGDEKLFF